These T cell receptor beta chains were read from a single sample in a study of cytomegalovirus exposure and HLA in healthy donors. Assay used: immunoSEQ multiplex PCR; TCRdb lists only in-frame clones, some missing. The sample consists of 150,000 to 200,000 clones, around 68% of them appearing once. Source material: PBMCs. The receptors come from a man in his forties in good health and CMV-seronegative. Both conserved end residues are part of each CDR3. The order of the fields is CDR3 protein, V gene, J gene.

CASSFRGTGTNNEQFF	TRBV27	TRBJ2-1
CASSPGGLALSTDTQYF	TRBV7-9	TRBJ2-3
CASSLVPRREQYF	TRBV7-2	TRBJ2-7
CASGLVVPSGNVEQFF	TRBV12-5	TRBJ2-1
CASSSREGRDTQYF	TRBV11-1	TRBJ2-3
CASSLGGGSLYEQYF	TRBV7-2	-
CASSLGVNEQYF	TRBV7-6	TRBJ2-7
CASSPPGKGANTGELFF	TRBV18	TRBJ2-2
CASRIQVSNTGELFF	TRBV7-2	TRBJ2-2
CASSIGQNTEAFF	TRBV19	TRBJ1-1
CASSLGAGGSYNEQFF	TRBV5-1	TRBJ2-1
CSSSLAAGYLQSEKLFF	TRBV7-9	TRBJ1-4
CASSQEKQRGLAQDTQYF	TRBV4-2	TRBJ2-3
CASSLASGSPLHF	TRBV7-9	TRBJ1-6
CASSGREYNEQFF	TRBV28	TRBJ2-1
CASSLPSGTFGEQFF	TRBV7-6	TRBJ2-1
CASSIRDRDYGYTF	TRBV19	TRBJ1-2
CASSRTLGDSSSYEQYF	TRBV7-8	TRBJ2-7
CASRETFLGAKREKLFF	TRBV2	TRBJ1-4
CSAGLAEYNEQFF	TRBV29-1	TRBJ2-1
CASSRPGTSGSRRQYF	TRBV7-9	TRBJ2-7